Following are 22 T cell receptor beta chains from one sample sequenced in a study of neurological immune-mediated disorders. One entry per CDR3 protein results from TCRdb running MiXCR on the 5' RACE reads. The table lists some 100,000 distinct CDR3 sequences, around 14% of them singletons, with around 5% in the top ten. As for time point: longitudinal time-point 2. Sequenced sample: PBMCs. These receptors were taken from a female donor with HTLV-1-associated myelopathy (HAM/TSP).

The chain carries TRBV12-3 or TRBV12-4 and TRBJ1-3; D remains unclear. Trimming took 4 bases from V and 1 from J, leaving 14 bases between them. The CDR3 sequence is 16 residues long. In nucleotides, the CDR3 is TGTGCCAGCAGTTACCTAGTAGAACCGTCTGGAAACACCATATATTTT. It encodes CASSYLVEPSGNTIYF.

This clonotype was seen repeatedly, ten times or more. The V and J genes are TRBV5-1 and TRBJ2-7, with D unclear. The ends were cut back, 0 bases at V and 2 bases at J, with 9 bases in the middle. This CDR3 spans 14 amino acids. Germline V CDR1 and CDR2: SGHRS, YFSETQ. The DNA of the CDR3 is TGCGCCAGCAGCTTGGACACAGCCCCCTACGAGCAGTACTTC. Translation: CASSLDTAPYEQYF.

This clonotype was detected many times. The chain carries TRBV11-2 and TRBJ2-2; a weak D match, TRBD1 (5 bases). The V and J ends lost 1 base and 6 bases respectively, with 18 bases between them. The CDR3 consists of 17 residues. Germline V CDR1 and CDR2: SGHAT, FQNNGV. The CDR3: CASSLVSQGVLPGELFF. The DNA of the CDR3 is TGTGCCAGCAGCTTAGTCTCCCAGGGTGTCCTCCCCGGGGAGCTGTTTTTT. Together with reference TRBV11-2 and TRBJ2-2, the CDR3 gives the full variable domain: EAGVAQSPRYKIIEKRQSVAFWCNPISGHATLYWYQQILGQGPKLLIQFQNNGVVDDSQLPKDRFSAERLKGVDSTLKIQPAKLEDSAVYLCASSLVSQGVLPGELFFGEGSRLTVL.

V usage is TRBV2 and J usage is TRBJ1-4, with D possibly TRBD1 on 5 matching bases. Germline CDR1 SNHLY, CDR2 FYNNEI. The CDR3 runs 13 residues. Trimming cost V 8 bases and J 7 bases, with 14 bases left between them. The CDR3 DNA reads as TGTGCCAGCGGCAATCAGGGAGGTGAAAAACTGTTTTTT. This encodes CASGNQGGEKLFF.

In this sample, this clonotype turned up many times. The chain uses TRBV11-2 and TRBJ2-5; D ambiguous. Trimming removed 2 bases at V and 5 bases at J, with 9 bases between. The CDR3 contains 13 residues. Germline values: CDR1 SGHAT, CDR2 FQNNGV. For the CDR3, the DNA is TGTGCCAGCAGCTTAATCGCCGGGGAGACCCAGTACTTC. Translating gives CASSLIAGETQYF.

Turning to this clonotype: A much larger clone lies one base from this, so it may be a read error. V gene TRBV4-1 combines with J gene TRBJ1-5, with a tentative D call TRBD1 (5 bases). The CDR3 spans 17 residues. Germline V CDR1 and CDR2: MGHRA, YSYEKL. V was pared by 2 bases and J by 0 bases, with 14 bases between. DNA for the CDR3: TGCGCCAGCAGCCAATATAAGACAGCTTATAGCAATCAGCCCCAGCATTTT. This translates into CASSQYKTAYSNQPQHF.

This clonotype was seen repeatedly, ten times or more. The CDR3 is CASSTPGQGDEKLFF. The DNA for the CDR3 is TGTGCCAGCAGCACCCCGGGACAGGGAGATGAAAAACTGTTTTTT. The chain has TRBV28 and TRBJ1-4, with TRBD1 identical over 9 bases. The junction had 8 bases not matched to a gene; V was cut back by 6 bases and J by 6 bases. CDR3 length: 15 residues. Per the germline V gene, CDR1 is MDHEN and CDR2 is SYDVKM. The full variable domain, with the rest looked up from reference TRBV28 and TRBJ1-4, is DVKVTQSSRYLVKRTGEKVFLECVQDMDHENMFWYRQDPGLGLRLIYFSYDVKMKEKGDIPEGYSVSREKKERFSLILESASTNQTSMYLCASSTPGQGDEKLFFGSGTQLSVL.

The sample holds many counts of this clonotype. This chain connects TRBV7-6 to TRBJ1-1; D is possibly TRBD1 (5 bases). The V end lost 5 bases, the J end lost 0 bases, and 10 bases lay between the germline ends. CDR1 is SGHVS, CDR2 FNYEAQ, per germline. The CDR3 totals 14 residues. This chain's CDR3 is CASSPGRLNTEAFF. The CDR3 DNA follows: TGTGCCAGCAGCCCAGGGAGATTGAACACTGAAGCTTTCTTT.

V is TRBV5-1 and J is TRBJ2-1, with D hard to call. The CDR3 runs 16 residues. V shed 0 bases and J shed 0 bases, with 10 bases lying between them. The germline V gene has CDR1 SGHRS and CDR2 YFSETQ. Here the CDR3 reads CASSLVPGVSYNEQFF. CDR3 DNA: TGCGCCAGCAGCTTGGTGCCAGGCGTCTCCTACAATGAGCAGTTCTTC.

This clonotype was recorded at least ten times. The CDR3 region is CSATLLAGGTDTQYF. As DNA, the CDR3 is TGCAGTGCGACCCTGCTAGCGGGGGGCACAGATACGCAGTATTTT. The chain couples TRBV20-1 to TRBJ2-3; TRBD2 aligns across 10 bases. The CDR3 extends over 15 amino acids. The V and J ends lost 6 bases and 1 base, in that order; junction bases with no gene match: 7. Germline CDR1 DFQATT, CDR2 SNEGSKA (reference sequence).

This clonotype has a count of ten or more. The rearrangement uses TRBV15 and TRBJ1-1, with D possibly TRBD1 on 5 matching bases. The CDR3 extends over 14 amino acids. Trimming cost V 1 base and J 6 bases, with 12 bases left between them. The germline CDR1 and CDR2 sequences are LNHNV and YYDKDF (reference sequence). In nucleotides, the CDR3 is TGTGCCACCAGCAGAGGAGGGGCCTGGGCTGAAGCTTTCTTT. Translation gives CATSRGGAWAEAFF.

This clonotype has a count of ten or more. This chain connects TRBV4-2 to TRBJ2-3; D is undetermined. Germline-derived CDR1 and CDR2 are LGHNA and YNFKEQ. The CDR3 loop spans 13 amino acids. Trimming took off 0 bases at V and 3 bases at J, with 4 bases between the two ends. DNA for the CDR3: TGTGCCAGCAGCCAAGATCAGACAGATACGCAGTATTTT. Protein: CASSQDQTDTQYF.

This clonotype occurred many times. The V gene is TRBV2, the J gene TRBJ1-2, with D tentatively TRBD1 (6 bases). The CDR3 runs 16 residues. The ends were cut back, 10 bases at V and 2 bases at J, with 23 bases in the middle. Germline loops: CDR1 SNHLY, CDR2 FYNNEI. The CDR3 DNA is TGTGCCATCCGACGGTCCGACAGGCCCGACAACTATGGCTACACCTTC. Protein product: CAIRRSDRPDNYGYTF.

The chain recombines TRBV20-1 with TRBJ2-4; perhaps TRBD1 as D (5 bases). The CDR3 totals 14 residues. The germline V gene encodes CDR1 DFQATT and CDR2 SNEGSKA (reference sequence). The V gene lost 5 bases and the J gene lost 1 base, with 12 bases spanning the gap. The CDR3 reads CSAPPSGAKNIQYF. The DNA of the CDR3 is TGCAGTGCTCCCCCCTCAGGGGCCAAAAACATTCAGTACTTC.

This clonotype is termed medium-sized (0.01 to 0.1%). The CDR3 bases are TGCGCCAGCAGCGATGCCGAGGGTCAGTACACTGAAGCTTTCTTT. Protein: CASSDAEGQYTEAFF. This chain links TRBV5-1 with TRBJ1-1; D is unresolved. The CDR3 extends over 15 amino acids. V dropped 4 bases and J dropped 3 bases, with 16 bases sitting between them. Germline lookup yields CDR1 SGHRS and CDR2 YFSETQ.

This clonotype was counted ten times or more. The V gene is TRBV12-3 or TRBV12-4, the J gene TRBJ2-3; perhaps D is TRBD1 or TRBD2 (5 bases each). This CDR3 comprises 15 residues. Trimming removed 5 bases from V and 2 bases from J, with 14 bases in between. CDR3 DNA: TGTGCCAGCAGTGCCGGGACGGTTTACACAGATACGCAGTATTTT. As protein: CASSAGTVYTDTQYF.

For this clonotype: Germline is not matched at one junction end, which may reflect a read error. The CDR3 sequence: CASSLEGRGVTEALF. CDR3 nucleotide sequence: TGTGCCAGCAGCTTAGAGGGTAGGGGGGTAACTGAAGCTCTCTTT. The genes are TRBV7-6 and TRBJ1-1; possibly TRBD1 for D (6 bases). The V gene's germline CDR1 is SGHVS and CDR2 FNYEAQ. This CDR3 is built from 15 residues.

This clonotype was observed many times. DNA for the CDR3: TGCGCCAGCAGCTTGGGTACGGGACAAGAGACCCAGTACTTC. Translated, it gives CASSLGTGQETQYF. This chain connects TRBV5-1 to TRBJ2-5, with D possibly matching TRBD2 (5 bases). The CDR3 has 14 residues. V was cut by 0 bases and J by 2 bases, with 8 bases left in between. Germline V gene data show CDR1 as SGHRS and CDR2 as YFSETQ.

This clonotype showed up many times. The chain carries TRBV11-3 and TRBJ2-2; D is undetermined. V lost 5 bases and J lost 1, with 8 bases in between. CDR1 is SGHNT, CDR2 YENEEA, per germline. The CDR3 totals 14 residues. CDR3 sequence (DNA): TGTGCCAGCAGCCAGCTCAGGAACACCGGGGAGCTGTTTTTT. Translated: CASSQLRNTGELFF.

This clonotype was picked up a small number of times. The rearrangement links TRBV19 to TRBJ1-1, with TRBD1 matching over 7 bases. V dropped 5 bases and J dropped 4; count of bases not matched to a gene: 10. This CDR3 region has 15 residues. Germline V gene sequence: CDR1 LNHDA, CDR2 SQIVND (reference sequence). CDR3 bases: TGTGCCAGTAGTCCGCAACGAGGGGGCCTCACTGAAGCTTTCTTT. Its protein is CASSPQRGGLTEAFF.

This clonotype showed up many times. The chain combines TRBV5-1 with TRBJ2-3, with unresolved D. The germline V gene encodes CDR1 SGHRS and CDR2 YFSETQ. Trimming shortened V by 3 bases and J by 5 bases, and 4 bases separated the two germline ends. This CDR3 is 11 amino acids long. CDR3 amino acids: CASSSIDTQYF. CDR3 DNA sequence: TGCGCCAGCAGCTCAATAGATACGCAGTATTTT.

At least ten counts were recorded for this clonotype. This chain joins TRBV5-1 and TRBJ2-3, with 10 bases fitting TRBD1. Per the germline V gene, CDR1 is SGHRS and CDR2 is YFSETQ. V gave up 0 bases and J gave up 4 bases; unmatched junction bases: 2. CDR3 size: 15 residues. The CDR3 region is CASSLAGQGADTQYF. In DNA form, the CDR3 reads TGCGCCAGCAGCTTGGCTGGACAGGGGGCAGATACGCAGTATTTT.